These T cell receptor beta chains were read from a single sample in a study of CD8 T cells in Susac syndrome. TCRdb passed the immunoSEQ multiplex PCR reads through MiXCR, listing each CDR3 protein once. This table has tens of thousands of distinct CDR3 sequences, approximately 96% appearing once. The sequencing input was CD4+ T cells from PBMCs. These receptors were obtained from a human donor with multiple sclerosis. CDR3s include the opening cysteine and the closing phenylalanine or tryptophan. The D gene is left open where the match is weak. Rows give clone size only sometimes, using once, few, many, or a class for an expanded clone.

D: -; size: -; length: 11; J: TRBJ2-3; V: TRBV20-1; CDR3: CSVLIVDTQYF; DNA: TGCAGTGTATTAATCGTAGATACGCAGTATTTT
D: -; size: -; length: 15; J: TRBJ2-7; V: TRBV3-1; CDR3: CASSQAWGVPYEQYF; DNA: TGTGCCAGCAGCCAAGCGTGGGGGGTTCCCTACGAGCAGTACTTC
D: TRBD1; size: -; length: 15; J: TRBJ1-1; V: TRBV28; CDR3: CASRRRTGTNTEAFF; DNA: TGTGCCAGCAGACGGAGGACAGGGACGAACACTGAAGCTTTCTTT
D: TRBD2; size: -; length: 14; J: TRBJ2-1; V: TRBV19; CDR3: CASSPRTSLNEQFF; DNA: TGTGCCAGTAGTCCCCGGACTAGTCTCAATGAGCAGTTCTTC
D: -; size: -; length: 14; J: TRBJ2-1; V: TRBV2; CDR3: CASSLRRQENEQFF; DNA: TGTGCCAGCAGTCTGCGTAGGCAAGAGAATGAGCAGTTCTTC
D: -; size: -; length: 16; J: TRBJ2-5; V: TRBV5-1; CDR3: CASSLGLTEYQETQYF; DNA: TGCGCCAGCAGCTTGGGACTAACTGAGTACCAAGAGACCCAGTACTTC
D: -; size: -; length: 12; J: TRBJ2-7; V: TRBV2; CDR3: CASSGQGYEQYF; DNA: TGTGCCAGCAGTGGTCAGGGCTACGAGCAGTACTTC
D: TRBD1; size: -; length: 16; J: TRBJ2-3; V: TRBV29-1; CDR3: CSVEGIRQGVTDTQYF; DNA: TGCAGCGTTGAAGGGATCCGACAGGGAGTTACAGATACGCAGTATTTT
D: -; size: -; length: 12; J: TRBJ1-5; V: TRBV20-1; CDR3: CSARAGTQPQHF; DNA: TGCAGTGCTAGAGCAGGGACTCAGCCCCAGCATTTT
D: -; size: -; length: 15; J: TRBJ2-7; V: TRBV7-9; CDR3: CASSFYGGTSYEQYF; DNA: TGTGCCAGCAGCTTTTATGGGGGAACCAGCTACGAGCAGTACTTC
D: -; size: -; length: 13; J: TRBJ2-5; V: TRBV11-2; CDR3: CASSLRTQETQYF; DNA: TGTGCCAGCAGCTTACGAACCCAAGAGACCCAGTACTTC
D: TRBD1; size: -; length: 15; J: TRBJ2-5; V: TRBV7-3; CDR3: CASSAQPGQQETQYF; DNA: TGTGCCAGCAGCGCACAACCGGGACAGCAAGAGACCCAGTACTTC
D: TRBD1; size: few; length: 21; J: TRBJ1-5; V: TRBV6-2/TRBV6-3; CDR3: CASSPTRPARDRGLGNQPQHF; DNA: TGTGCCAGCAGTCCGACAAGACCTGCCAGGGACAGGGGGCTGGGCAATCAGCCCCAGCATTTT
D: -; size: -; length: 13; J: TRBJ2-3; V: TRBV20-1; CDR3: CSATPWETDTQYF; DNA: TGCAGTGCTACTCCGTGGGAAACAGATACGCAGTATTTT
D: -; size: -; length: 15; J: TRBJ2-6; V: TRBV29-1; CDR3: CSVVSGESGANVLTF; DNA: TGCAGCGTTGTTTCAGGGGAGTCTGGGGCCAACGTCCTGACTTTC
D: TRBD2; size: -; length: 13; J: TRBJ2-3; V: TRBV29-1; CDR3: CSVLSGGTDTQYF; DNA: TGCAGCGTTCTTAGCGGGGGCACAGATACGCAGTATTTT
D: -; size: -; length: 17; J: TRBJ1-1; V: TRBV11-2; CDR3: CASSLVNWVRTNTEAFF; DNA: TGTGCCAGCAGCTTAGTCAATTGGGTCAGAACCAACACTGAAGCTTTCTTT
D: TRBD2; size: -; length: 15; J: TRBJ2-5; V: TRBV20-1; CDR3: CSAFGRSGGPETQYF; DNA: TGCAGTGCGTTCGGGCGGAGCGGGGGGCCGGAGACCCAGTACTTC
D: TRBD2; size: -; length: 16; J: TRBJ2-3; V: TRBV7-2; CDR3: CASSTPGGRHTDTQYF; DNA: TGTGCCAGCAGCACCCCGGGGGGACGACACACAGATACGCAGTATTTT
D: TRBD1; size: -; length: 15; J: TRBJ2-7; V: TRBV20-1; CDR3: CSARDWDRESHEQYF; DNA: TGCAGTGCTAGAGACTGGGACAGGGAATCCCACGAGCAGTACTTC
D: -; size: -; length: 15; J: TRBJ1-5; V: TRBV7-2; CDR3: CASSLTTSSNQPQHF; DNA: TGTGCCAGCAGCTTAACTACGAGTAGCAATCAGCCCCAGCATTTT
D: TRBD1; size: -; length: 15; J: TRBJ2-1; V: TRBV2; CDR3: CASSKAGTGHNEQFF; DNA: TGTGCCAGCAGTAAGGCCGGGACAGGTCACAATGAGCAGTTCTTC
D: -; size: -; length: 15; J: TRBJ2-7; V: TRBV5-4; CDR3: CASRQEGPITDEQYF; DNA: TGTGCCAGCAGACAAGAGGGCCCCATTACGGACGAGCAGTACTTC
D: -; size: -; length: 13; J: TRBJ1-5; V: TRBV19; CDR3: CASSIGWDQPQHF; DNA: TGTGCCAGTAGTATAGGGTGGGATCAGCCCCAGCATTTT
D: -; size: -; length: 13; J: TRBJ2-5; V: TRBV12-3/TRBV12-4; CDR3: CASSLGTFGTQYF; DNA: TGTGCCAGCAGTTTAGGGACTTTTGGGACCCAGTACTTC
D: TRBD2; size: -; length: 16; J: TRBJ2-1; V: TRBV6-2/TRBV6-3; CDR3: CASSTTSASSYNEQFF; DNA: TGTGCCAGCAGCACCACTAGCGCGAGCTCCTACAATGAGCAGTTCTTC
D: TRBD1; size: -; length: 14; J: TRBJ1-2; V: TRBV30; CDR3: CAWLPDRGNYGYTF; DNA: TGTGCCTGGCTACCTGACAGGGGAAACTATGGCTACACCTTC
D: -; size: -; length: 15; J: TRBJ2-3; V: TRBV5-4; CDR3: CASSHRRDGTDTQYF; DNA: TGTGCCAGCAGCCACCGACGGGACGGCACAGATACGCAGTATTTT
D: -; size: -; length: 13; J: TRBJ2-7; V: TRBV2; CDR3: CASLTQGFYEQYF; DNA: TGTGCCAGCCTAACCCAGGGGTTCTACGAGCAGTACTTC
D: -; size: -; length: 15; J: TRBJ2-1; V: TRBV7-2; CDR3: CASSLVGGSYNEQFF; DNA: TGTGCCAGCAGCTTAGTTGGCGGCTCCTACAATGAGCAGTTCTTC
D: TRBD2; size: -; length: 15; J: TRBJ2-5; V: TRBV3-1; CDR3: CASSLIAGGRETQYF; DNA: TGTGCCAGCAGCCTTATAGCGGGGGGGCGCGAGACCCAGTACTTC
D: -; size: -; length: 13; J: TRBJ1-6; V: TRBV6-5; CDR3: CASSYTNNSPLHF; DNA: TGTGCCAGCAGTTATACCAATAATTCACCCCTCCACTTT
D: TRBD1; size: few; length: 14; J: TRBJ1-2; V: TRBV29-1; CDR3: CSVETGGAIYGYTF; DNA: TGCAGCGTTGAAACAGGGGGCGCAATCTATGGCTACACCTTC
D: TRBD2; size: -; length: 13; J: TRBJ2-7; V: TRBV20-1; CDR3: CSAYSGGAGEQYF; DNA: TGCAGTGCCTATAGCGGGGGGGCCGGCGAGCAGTACTTC
D: TRBD1; size: -; length: 14; J: TRBJ1-2; V: TRBV10-3; CDR3: CASGTGTEVSGYTF; DNA: TGTGCCTCGGGGACCGGGACAGAGGTATCAGGCTACACCTTC
D: TRBD1; size: once; length: 13; J: TRBJ1-1; V: TRBV6-6; CDR3: CASSRTGNTEAFF; DNA: TGTGCCAGCAGCAGGACAGGGAACACTGAAGCTTTCTTT
D: -; size: few; length: 13; J: TRBJ1-4; V: TRBV3-1; CDR3: CASSQDLNEKLFF; DNA: TGTGCCAGCAGCCAAGATTTAAACGAAAAACTGTTTTTT
D: TRBD2; size: -; length: 15; J: TRBJ2-5; V: TRBV20-1; CDR3: CSARDGAGGRETQYF; DNA: TGCAGTGCTAGAGATGGAGCGGGGGGCCGTGAGACCCAGTACTTC
D: -; size: once; length: 15; J: TRBJ2-3; V: TRBV20-1; CDR3: CSARLARGWTDTQYF; DNA: TGCAGTGCTAGACTAGCGAGGGGGTGGACAGATACGCAGTATTTT
D: -; size: -; length: 14; J: TRBJ2-1; V: TRBV28; CDR3: CASIALGSYNEQFF; DNA: TGTGCCAGTATAGCGTTGGGCTCCTACAATGAGCAGTTCTTC
D: -; size: -; length: 12; J: TRBJ2-1; V: TRBV7-9; CDR3: CASGHPRSFEFF; DNA: TGTGCCAGCGGCCATCCGAGATCCTTTGAGTTCTTC
D: -; size: -; length: 14; J: TRBJ2-3; V: TRBV7-3; CDR3: CASSLMRATDTQYF; DNA: TGTGCCAGCAGCTTAATGCGAGCTACAGATACGCAGTATTTT
D: -; size: -; length: 14; J: TRBJ2-3; V: TRBV4-2; CDR3: CASSQDRNTDTQYF; DNA: TGTGCCAGCAGCCAAGACAGGAACACAGATACGCAGTATTTT
D: -; size: -; length: 11; J: TRBJ1-2; V: TRBV9; CDR3: CASSVVETATF; DNA: TGTGCCAGCAGCGTAGTAGAAACCGCCACCTTC
D: TRBD1; size: -; length: 16; J: TRBJ1-6; V: TRBV6-6; CDR3: CASRQTGANYNSPLHF; DNA: TGTGCCAGCAGACAAACAGGGGCCAACTATAATTCACCCCTCCACTTT
D: TRBD1; size: -; length: 14; J: TRBJ1-6; V: TRBV11-3; CDR3: CASSSGQNNSPLHF; DNA: TGTGCCAGCAGCTCGGGACAGAATAATTCACCCCTCCACTTT
D: -; size: once; length: 17; J: TRBJ1-2; V: TRBV10-2; CDR3: CASSPVETLGSNYGYTF; DNA: TGCGCCAGCAGCCCCGTAGAGACGTTGGGCTCTAACTATGGCTACACCTTC
D: -; size: -; length: 14; J: TRBJ2-7; V: TRBV12-3/TRBV12-4; CDR3: CASSPRQDPYEQYF; DNA: TGTGCCAGCAGCCCTAGACAAGACCCCTACGAGCAGTACTTC
D: -; size: -; length: 14; J: TRBJ2-3; V: TRBV30; CDR3: CAGRVPPGGDTQYF; DNA: TGTGCCGGCCGCGTCCCTCCCGGCGGAGATACGCAGTATTTT
D: TRBD1; size: -; length: 16; J: TRBJ1-3; V: TRBV30; CDR3: CAWRPGQIYSGNTIYF; DNA: TGTGCCTGGCGGCCGGGACAGATTTACTCTGGAAACACCATATATTTT
D: TRBD1; size: -; length: 14; J: TRBJ2-7; V: TRBV6-5; CDR3: CASSYSIQGAEQYF; DNA: TGTGCCAGCAGTTACTCGATCCAGGGGGCCGAGCAGTACTTC
D: TRBD1; size: -; length: 13; J: TRBJ1-5; V: TRBV29-1; CDR3: CSVGQGWDQPQHF; DNA: TGCAGCGTAGGACAGGGATGGGATCAGCCCCAGCATTTT
D: TRBD1; size: once; length: 14; J: TRBJ2-7; V: TRBV7-2; CDR3: CASSPDRNTYEQYF; DNA: TGTGCCAGCAGCCCGGACAGGAATACCTACGAGCAGTACTTC
D: TRBD2; size: -; length: 13; J: TRBJ2-5; V: TRBV6-5; CDR3: CASSGTRRETQYF; DNA: TGTGCCAGCAGTGGGACTAGGCGGGAGACCCAGTACTTC
D: -; size: -; length: 14; J: TRBJ2-7; V: TRBV19; CDR3: CASSIGPGAYEQYF; DNA: TGTGCCAGTAGTATCGGTCCAGGAGCCTACGAGCAGTACTTC
D: -; size: -; length: 15; J: TRBJ2-3; V: TRBV5-1; CDR3: CASSLVRGLTDTQYF; DNA: TGCGCCAGCAGCTTGGTCAGGGGACTCACAGATACGCAGTATTTT
D: TRBD2; size: -; length: 14; J: TRBJ2-3; V: TRBV5-1; CDR3: CASALAGVKDTQYF; DNA: TGCGCCAGCGCACTAGCGGGGGTGAAAGATACGCAGTATTTT
D: -; size: -; length: 13; J: TRBJ1-5; V: TRBV6-6; CDR3: CASSYPNDQPQHF; DNA: TGTGCCAGCAGTTACCCCAACGATCAGCCCCAGCATTTT